This TCR beta chain appears in the sequencing data of a study of neoadjuvant anti-PD-1 for oral cavity cancer. The assay was immunoSEQ multiplex PCR, and TCRdb's table has in-frame clones only and misses some. The data hold more than 50,000 clones, with under 85% observed a single time. The TCR was taken from a person between 40 and 80 years old with oral cavity squamous cell carcinoma. Here the sequenced sample was PBMCs, taken before nivolumab (anti-PD-1) treatment.

CDR3 coding DNA: TGTGCCAGCAGCTTGAAACTCTACAATGAGCAGTTCTTC. Translated: CASSLKLYNEQFF. V and J are TRBV5-4 and TRBJ2-1; D is ambiguous. CDR1 is SGHNT, CDR2 YYREEE, per germline (reference sequence). The CDR3 length is 13 residues. V was cut by 1 base and J by 3 bases, with 5 bases left in between.